This entry features one TCR beta chain sequence. The target antigen is unknown. This specimen comes from a study of cytomegalovirus exposure and HLA in healthy donors. Study-level background: The roughly 120 validation repertoires matched the roughly 650 first-cohort repertoires in platform, a later analysis reported.

Trimming left V 1 base short and J 4 bases short, with 5 bases between. Germline CDR1 LGHNA, CDR2 YSLEER. CDR3 length equals 13 residues. Whole-study findings and limits: Generally TCR sequences proved uncommon, though certain public TCRs appeared in numerous donors. There were three CMV-associated chains whose specificity for CMV antigens was confirmed in vitro. According to a later analysis, TCR clusters from the first cohort tended to co-occur in the 120 or so validation repertoires.

Clones were read by immunoSEQ multiplex PCR, and TCRdb kept only the in-frame ones, dropping some. The table has roughly 300,000 clones, 87% seen once. Specimen: PBMCs. The source is a woman in her thirties in good health and CMV-seropositive. The V call is TRBV4-3, the J call TRBJ1-5; D possibly corresponds to TRBD1 (5 bases). The CDR3 DNA is TGCGCCAGCAGCCAAGGGGGGAATCAGCCCCAGCATTTT. Translation: CASSQGGNQPQHF.